Listed below are T cell receptor beta chains from one sample, sequenced in a study of resident and recirculating memory T cells in vitiligo. The data were produced by immunoSEQ multiplex PCR, yet TCRdb's version contains in-frame clones alone and is incomplete. The data hold 70,000 or so clones, with 80% to 95% observed a single time. Sequencing used blood. The receptor set was obtained from a male donor with vitiligo. CDR3s leave out the opening cysteine and the closing phenylalanine or tryptophan. Fields, in order: V gene, J gene, CDR3 protein.

V gene: TRBV5-4
J gene: TRBJ1-5
CDR3 protein: ASSLWDRENQPQH

V gene: TRBV4-1
J gene: TRBJ2-3
CDR3 protein: ASSQVPFSGGAADTQY

V gene: TRBV28
J gene: TRBJ2-3
CDR3 protein: AVAGGPSDTQY

V gene: TRBV28
J gene: TRBJ2-7
CDR3 protein: ASSHGGTYEQY

V gene: TRBV6-5
J gene: .
CDR3 protein: ASRRGPYEQY

V gene: TRBV7-6
J gene: TRBJ2-5
CDR3 protein: ASGTRETQY

V gene: TRBV29-1
J gene: TRBJ2-7
CDR3 protein: SAQGTPTYEQY

V gene: TRBV28
J gene: TRBJ1-1
CDR3 protein: ASSLPDRADTEAF

V gene: TRBV29-1
J gene: TRBJ2-2
CDR3 protein: SVGLAGGNTGELF

V gene: TRBV11-1
J gene: TRBJ2-7
CDR3 protein: ASSLGGRYEQY

V gene: TRBV7-3
J gene: TRBJ2-5
CDR3 protein: ASSLITHCGWTVKETQY

V gene: TRBV11-2
J gene: TRBJ2-7
CDR3 protein: ASSHPGQGAYEQY

V gene: TRBV28
J gene: TRBJ2-7
CDR3 protein: ASSWLRNSYEQY

V gene: TRBV6-5
J gene: TRBJ1-6
CDR3 protein: ASSYFSEGAASPLH

V gene: TRBV14
J gene: TRBJ2-1
CDR3 protein: ASSQVKGRAYYNEQF

V gene: TRBV9
J gene: TRBJ1-2
CDR3 protein: ASSVAGQGAEGYT

V gene: TRBV4-1
J gene: TRBJ2-7
CDR3 protein: ASSQDSGTGAYEQY

V gene: TRBV4-1
J gene: TRBJ2-6
CDR3 protein: ASSPPRDRDSGANVLT

V gene: TRBV5-5
J gene: TRBJ2-7
CDR3 protein: ASSFFPPFLGAGLDEQY

V gene: TRBV7-3
J gene: TRBJ1-2
CDR3 protein: ASSSKGDRAGYT

V gene: TRBV10-3
J gene: TRBJ1-2
CDR3 protein: AISESGGTNYGYT

V gene: TRBV6-6
J gene: TRBJ2-1
CDR3 protein: ANSYLAEYNEQF

V gene: TRBV6-5
J gene: TRBJ1-1
CDR3 protein: ASRQGEIMNTEAF

V gene: TRBV4-3
J gene: TRBJ1-2
CDR3 protein: ASSAQTPTGYGYT

V gene: TRBV19
J gene: TRBJ2-3
CDR3 protein: ASSPTAGTGQDTQY

V gene: TRBV18
J gene: TRBJ2-7
CDR3 protein: ASSPSGNYEQY

V gene: TRBV19
J gene: TRBJ1-1
CDR3 protein: ASRREGGYTEAF

V gene: TRBV4-1
J gene: TRBJ1-1
CDR3 protein: ASSALGGTEAF

V gene: TRBV5-6
J gene: TRBJ1-1
CDR3 protein: ASSLKDRDSPEAF

V gene: TRBV4-1
J gene: TRBJ2-5
CDR3 protein: ASSQEVREETQY

V gene: TRBV27
J gene: TRBJ2-5
CDR3 protein: ASSLSDRSQETQY

V gene: TRBV28
J gene: TRBJ1-1
CDR3 protein: ASSLRGRNTEAF

V gene: TRBV19
J gene: TRBJ1-2
CDR3 protein: ASSLNRDRGGSYT

V gene: TRBV19
J gene: TRBJ2-7
CDR3 protein: ASSLRTGSYEQY

V gene: TRBV15
J gene: TRBJ1-1
CDR3 protein: ATSSLGRTEAF

V gene: TRBV19
J gene: TRBJ1-2
CDR3 protein: ASNADRANYGYT

V gene: TRBV6-1
J gene: TRBJ1-5
CDR3 protein: ASSDDRVLQPQH

V gene: TRBV7-2
J gene: TRBJ1-1
CDR3 protein: ASSLNRIMNTEAF